The 5 T cell receptor beta chains in this list originate from one sample, sequenced in a study of neurological immune-mediated disorders. TCRdb reprocessed the 5' RACE reads with MiXCR, giving one entry per CDR3 protein. The sample has tens of thousands of distinct CDR3 sequences, about an eighth seen once. Described time point: longitudinal time-point 2. What was sequenced was PBMCs. These receptor sequences come from a woman aged 40 to 49 in good health.

This clonotype has at least ten counts. This rearrangement joins TRBV20-1 to TRBJ1-4, with 10 bases fitting TRBD1. From germline, CDR1 is DFQATT and CDR2 SNEGSKA (reference sequence). The ends lost 1 base at V and 4 bases at J; junction bases unmatched: 18. This CDR3 spans 20 amino acids. This chain's CDR3 is CSARVLVGQGTMSDNEKLFF. In DNA, the CDR3 is TGCAGTGCTAGAGTTCTTGTGGGACAGGGGACGATGAGTGATAATGAAAAACTGTTTTTT.

To note about this clonotype: Just one base apart from a much larger clone, this may be a read error. The chain employs TRBV3-1 and TRBJ2-7; D remains unclear. CDR1 is LGHDT and CDR2 is YNNKEL in the germline V gene (reference sequence). The CDR3 consists of 16 residues. This chain's CDR3 is CVSSQVFRDPTYEQYF. The CDR3 nucleotides are TGTGTCAGCAGCCAAGTGTTCAGAGACCCCACCTACGAGCAGTACTTC.

This clonotype was recorded at least ten times. This sequence joins TRBV9 and TRBJ1-2; no firm D call. V gave up 0 bases and J gave up 4 bases, with 16 bases separating them. Per the germline V gene, CDR1 is SGDLS and CDR2 is YYNGEE. The CDR3 consists of 16 residues. DNA for the CDR3: TGTGCCAGCAGCGTAGAACTCGTTCCGCCGGGCTATGGCTACACCTTC. This sequence encodes CASSVELVPPGYGYTF.

In this sample, this clonotype is medium-sized. CDR3 loop: CASSLGVSGELFF. The CDR3 nucleotides are TGTGCCAGCAGCTTGGGAGTGAGCGGGGAGCTGTTTTTT. The rearrangement uses TRBV5-5 and TRBJ2-2; D call uncertain. V gave up 0 bases and J gave up 7 bases, with 7 bases separating them. CDR3 length equals 13 residues. The germline V gene has CDR1 SGHKS and CDR2 YYEKEE (reference sequence).

The V gene is TRBV6-5, the J gene TRBJ2-5; D gene unclear. This CDR3 spans 13 amino acids. The V end lost 2 bases, the J end lost 7 bases, and 11 bases lay between the germline ends. The germline V gene encodes CDR1 MNHEY and CDR2 SVGAGI. The CDR3 sequence: CASSYTNARTQYF. In nucleotides, the CDR3 is TGTGCCAGCAGTTACACTAACGCCAGGACCCAGTACTTC.